Given below is one T cell receptor beta chain in context. Patients from Seattle were sampled longitudinally, starting during active infection. This sample is part of a study of blood T cell repertoires in COVID-19. Study-level background: Material from acute and convalescent COVID-19 was sourced from the United States, Italy and Spain. In each case, the material was cDNA or gDNA derived from T cells, B-cell-depleted T cells, or PBMCs.

Per the germline V gene, CDR1 is MNHEY and CDR2 is SVGAGI. V shed 6 bases, J shed 2 bases, and the junction held 2 bases outside the gene matches. The CDR3 is 13 amino acids. How the authors handled the data: Counts of nucleated cells, estimated from reference gene primer amplification, were obtained. Using immunoSEQ multiplex PCR, the repertoire was profiled, and TCRdb retains in-frame clones only, with some absent. That table supplies the V and J calls and clone size; D and trimming were determined from the DNA. Among 150,000 to 200,000 clones listed, over 75% were seen once. The sample comprised peripheral blood. The sequence came from a person in their 70s with COVID-19, enrolled during active disease. V and J are TRBV6-5 and TRBJ1-2, with TRBD1 matching 8 bases. The CDR3 bases are TGTGCCAGCAGAAGGACAGGGAACTATGGCTACACCTTC. It codes for CASRRTGNYGYTF.